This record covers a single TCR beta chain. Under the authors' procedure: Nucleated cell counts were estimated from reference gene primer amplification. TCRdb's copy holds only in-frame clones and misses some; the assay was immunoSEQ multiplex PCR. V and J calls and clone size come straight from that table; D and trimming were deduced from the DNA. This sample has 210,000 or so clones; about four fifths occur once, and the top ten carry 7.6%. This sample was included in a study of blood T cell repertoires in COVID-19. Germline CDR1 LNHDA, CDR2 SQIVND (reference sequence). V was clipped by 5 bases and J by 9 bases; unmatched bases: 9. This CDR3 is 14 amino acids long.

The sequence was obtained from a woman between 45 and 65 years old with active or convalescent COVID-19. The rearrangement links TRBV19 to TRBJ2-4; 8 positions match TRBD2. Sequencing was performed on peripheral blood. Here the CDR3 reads CASSDTGTSIIQYF. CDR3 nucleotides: TGTGCCAGTAGTGATACCGGGACTAGTATCATTCAGTACTTC.